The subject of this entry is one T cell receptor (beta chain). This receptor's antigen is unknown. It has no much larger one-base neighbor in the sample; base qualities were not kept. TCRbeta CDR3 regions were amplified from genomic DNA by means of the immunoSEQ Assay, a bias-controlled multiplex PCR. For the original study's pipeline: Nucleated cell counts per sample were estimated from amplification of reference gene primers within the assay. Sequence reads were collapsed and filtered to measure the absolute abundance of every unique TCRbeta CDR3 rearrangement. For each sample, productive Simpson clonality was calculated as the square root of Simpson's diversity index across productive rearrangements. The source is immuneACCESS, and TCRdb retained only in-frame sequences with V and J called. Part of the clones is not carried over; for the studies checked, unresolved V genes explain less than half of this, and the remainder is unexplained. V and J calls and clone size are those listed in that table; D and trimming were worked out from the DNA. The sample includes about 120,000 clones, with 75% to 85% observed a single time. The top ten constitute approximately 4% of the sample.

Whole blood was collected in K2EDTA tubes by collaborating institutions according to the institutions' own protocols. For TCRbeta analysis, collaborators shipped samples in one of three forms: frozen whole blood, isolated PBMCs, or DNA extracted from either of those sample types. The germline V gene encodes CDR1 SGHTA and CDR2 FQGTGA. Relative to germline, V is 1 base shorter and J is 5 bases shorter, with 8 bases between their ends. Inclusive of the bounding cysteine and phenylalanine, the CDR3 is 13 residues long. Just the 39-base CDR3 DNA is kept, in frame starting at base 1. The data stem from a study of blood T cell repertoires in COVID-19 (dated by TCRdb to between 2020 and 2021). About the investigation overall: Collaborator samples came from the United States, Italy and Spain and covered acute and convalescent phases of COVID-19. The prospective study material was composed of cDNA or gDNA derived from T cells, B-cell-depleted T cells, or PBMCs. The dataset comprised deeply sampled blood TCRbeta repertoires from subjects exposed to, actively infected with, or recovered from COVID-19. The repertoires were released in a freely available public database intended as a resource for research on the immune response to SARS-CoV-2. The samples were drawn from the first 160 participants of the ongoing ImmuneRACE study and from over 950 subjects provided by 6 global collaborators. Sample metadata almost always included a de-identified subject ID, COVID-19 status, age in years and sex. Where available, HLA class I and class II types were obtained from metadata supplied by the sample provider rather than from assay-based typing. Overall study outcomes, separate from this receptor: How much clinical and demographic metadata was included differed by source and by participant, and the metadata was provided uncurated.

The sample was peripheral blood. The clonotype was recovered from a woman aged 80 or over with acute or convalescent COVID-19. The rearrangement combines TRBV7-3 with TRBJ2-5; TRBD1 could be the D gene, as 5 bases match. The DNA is TGTGCCAGCAGCTTAAGGGGCGAGGAGACCCAGTACTTC. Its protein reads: CASSLRGEETQYF.